This T cell receptor (beta chain) was observed in a study of blood T cell repertoires in COVID-19. Sequenced by immunoSEQ multiplex PCR; TCRdb stores in-frame clones only, minus some. This table has approximately 130,000 clones, roughly 90% appearing once. The germline gives CDR1 MNHEY, CDR2 SVGAGI. The V end lost 0 bases, the J end lost 4 bases, and 10 bases lay between the germline ends. The CDR3 consists of 15 residues. The material sequenced was peripheral blood. This receptor was identified in a man aged 50 to 60 with acute or convalescent COVID-19. The J gene is TRBJ1-3, the V gene TRBV6-5, with D maybe TRBD1 (6 bases). The CDR3 DNA is TGTGCCAGCAGTTACTCCGGGACACCGGGAAACACCATATATTTT. It yields the protein CASSYSGTPGNTIYF.